What follows are 6 T cell receptor beta chains derived from one specimen sequenced in a study of OX40 agonist ivuxolimab in advanced cancers. Libraries were prepared through the immunoSEQ multiplex PCR assay. TCRdb's version of the immuneACCESS table is confined to in-frame rearrangements and falls short of the full clone set. An unresolved V gene accounts for under half of the shortfall where checked; the remainder is of unknown origin. The sample table contains 100,000 to 120,000 clones; only one count was recorded for roughly 89% of them. 0.27% of the sample is in the top ten clones. The sequencing used CD4+ or CD8+ T cells sorted from blood, collected in a trial of the OX40 agonist ivuxolimab. These receptors originate from an adult with an advanced solid tumor such as melanoma, head and neck, liver or kidney cancer.

The count of this clone is one. The chain combines TRBV12-5 with TRBJ1-5, with 7 bases aligning to TRBD1. The CDR3 consists of 16 residues. V trimming: 2 bases; J trimming: 3 bases; junction bases outside the gene matches: 7. The V gene's germline CDR1 is LGHNT and CDR2 FRNRAP. The CDR3 sequence is CASGLFSGGDNQPQHF. The CDR3 DNA sequence: TGTGCTAGTGGTTTGTTCTCAGGGGGAGACAATCAGCCCCAGCATTTT. The variable domain in full, with the rest retrieved from reference TRBV12-5 and TRBJ1-5, is DARVTQTPRHKVTEMGQEVTMRCQPILGHNTVFWYRQTMMQGLELLAYFRNRAPLDDSGMPKDRFSAEMPDATLATLKIQPSEPRDSAVYFCASGLFSGGDNQPQHFGDGTRLSIL.

This clone has only a few counts. J is TRBJ1-4 and V is TRBV5-6; TRBD1 aligns across 9 bases. The trim removed 1 base at V and 7 bases at J, leaving 2 bases unmatched. This CDR3 region has 14 residues. In germline, CDR1 is SGHDT, CDR2 YYEEEE. CDR3 sequence reads: CASSLRTGVEKLFF. CDR3 nucleotide sequence: TGTGCCAGCAGCTTGAGGACAGGGGTTGAAAAACTGTTTTTT.

The rearrangement joins TRBV7-2 to TRBJ1-3; D call uncertain. V gave up 1 base and J gave up 0 bases, with 10 bases separating them. This CDR3 is built from 16 residues. Germline V CDR1 and CDR2: SGHTA, FQGNSA. In nucleotides, the CDR3 is TGTGCCAGCAGCTTAGGCGAACAGTTCTCTGGAAACACCATATATTTT. It codes for CASSLGEQFSGNTIYF. The whole variable domain, filled in from reference TRBV7-2 and TRBJ1-3, reads GAGVSQSPSNKVTEKGKDVELRCDPISGHTALYWYRQSLGQGLEFLIYFQGNSAPDKSGLPSDRFSAERTGGSVSTLTIQRTQQEDSAVYLCASSLGEQFSGNTIYFGEGSWLTVV.

The chain recombines TRBV11-2 with TRBJ1-1; no clear D. V was shortened by 3 bases and J by 5 bases, with 19 bases between the two germline ends. Germline lookup yields CDR1 SGHAT and CDR2 FQNNGV. CDR3 size: 16 residues. As DNA, the CDR3 is TGTGCCAGCAGCTTGAGAAAGCAGGCACGGGGAACTGAAGCTTTCTTT. As protein: CASSLRKQARGTEAFF.

The J gene is TRBJ2-7, the V gene TRBV5-1, with 9 bases that match TRBD1. Germline V gives CDR1 SGHRS, CDR2 YFSETQ. The junction had 1 base not matched to a gene; V was cut back by 0 bases and J by 3 bases. The CDR3 extends over 14 amino acids. The CDR3 is CASSLEGQGYEQYF. For the CDR3, the DNA is TGCGCCAGCAGCTTGGAGGGACAGGGCTACGAGCAGTACTTC.

This clone was counted once. The rearrangement joins TRBV6-1 to TRBJ1-4, with TRBD1 matching 8 bases. After removal of 3 bases from V and 7 bases from J, the junction contained 10 bases not matched to a gene. CDR1 is MNHNS, CDR2 SASEGT, per germline. This CDR3 is 16 amino acids long. The CDR3 sequence: CASSDHRTGSPEKLFF. The CDR3, as DNA: TGTGCCAGCAGTGACCACAGGACAGGGTCTCCTGAAAAACTGTTTTTT.